These 10 T cell receptor beta chains were all obtained from the same sample, sequenced in a study of cytomegalovirus exposure and HLA in healthy donors. Both 60 Vbeta primers and 13 Jbeta primers went into the PCR. Sequencing used immunoSEQ multiplex PCR; TCRdb keeps in-frame clones, though not all of them. The table lists 99,000 or so clones, around four fifths of them singletons. Specimen: PBMCs. These receptors originate from a middle-aged woman in good health and CMV-seropositive.

This clone was seen a handful of times. The genes are TRBV29-1 and TRBJ2-1; D remains ambiguous. Germline lookup yields CDR1 SQVTM and CDR2 ANQGSEA. Trimming left V 2 bases short and J 0 bases short, with 8 bases between. The CDR3 spans 14 residues. The CDR3 reads CSVEHDISYNEQFF. The DNA of the CDR3 is TGCAGCGTTGAACATGACATCTCCTACAATGAGCAGTTCTTC.

V usage is TRBV2 and J usage is TRBJ1-5; 9 bases line up with TRBD1. V gave up 9 bases and J gave up 2 bases; unmatched junction bases: 17. Germline assignment: CDR1 SNHLY and CDR2 FYNNEI. The CDR3 loop spans 18 amino acids. The DNA for the CDR3 is TGTGCCAGTTCCAAACAAATTCTTACAGGGGGCGGCAATCAGCCCCAGCATTTT. This gives the protein CASSKQILTGGGNQPQHF.

This clone was recorded a few times. This chain links TRBV18 with TRBJ2-3, with 7 bases lining up with TRBD2. Losses at the gene ends were 1 base for V and 0 bases for J; bases not matched to a gene: 4. From germline, CDR1 is KGHSH and CDR2 LQKENI. The CDR3 sequence is 16 residues long. The CDR3 loop reads CASSPLRRGSTDTQYF. CDR3 coding DNA: TGTGCCAGCTCACCACTTCGGCGGGGGAGCACAGATACGCAGTATTTT.

This clone was seen only once. The chain has TRBV5-4 and TRBJ1-2; the D gene is possibly TRBD1 (5 bases). The V end was cut by 4 bases, the J end by 3 bases, with 10 bases between. The CDR3 spans 13 residues. Germline CDR1 reads SGHNT; CDR2 reads YYREEE (reference sequence). CDR3 amino acids: CASSRTGDYGYTF. The DNA of the CDR3 is TGTGCCAGCAGCCGGACGGGGGACTATGGCTACACCTTC.

This clone was observed a handful of times. CDR3 DNA sequence: TGTGCCAGCAGCTTATATCAGGGGATCACTGAAGCTTTCTTT. This encodes CASSLYQGITEAFF. This chain joins TRBV7-9 and TRBJ1-1; weak D call: TRBD1 (6 bases). Trimming left V 2 bases short and J 4 bases short, with 11 bases between. CDR1 and CDR2 (germline): SEHNR, FQNEAQ (reference sequence). This CDR3 region has 14 residues.

This chain links TRBV7-9 with TRBJ2-1, with 7 positions matching TRBD1. Losses at the gene ends were 9 bases for V and 4 bases for J; bases not matched to a gene: 12. The CDR3 covers 15 residues. Germline V gene lookup returns CDR1 SEHNR and CDR2 FQNEAQ (reference sequence). CDR3: CASGLLGQKYNEQFF. The CDR3 nucleotides read TGTGCCAGTGGCTTGTTGGGACAGAAGTACAATGAGCAGTTCTTC.

V usage is TRBV4-1 and J usage is TRBJ1-6, with 7 nucleotides matching TRBD1. Germline V CDR1 and CDR2: MGHRA, YSYEKL. The trim removed 4 bases at V and 7 bases at J, leaving 7 bases unmatched. This CDR3 is built from 15 residues. The CDR3 here is CASSRPGQLNSPLHF. CDR3 sequence (DNA): TGCGCCAGCAGCCGTCCGGGACAGTTAAATTCACCCCTCCACTTT.

The sample holds a few counts of this clone. The V gene is TRBV9, the J gene TRBJ2-1, with 7 bases fitting TRBD2. Per the germline V gene, CDR1 is SGDLS and CDR2 is YYNGEE. The junction had 6 bases not matched to a gene; V was cut back by 3 bases and J by 9 bases. CDR3 size: 13 residues. The CDR3 DNA follows: TGTGCCAGCAGCGAGCGGGGTTTAAGTGAGCAGTTCTTC. Its protein product is CASSERGLSEQFF.

This clone occurred a few times. V gene TRBV7-9 combines with J gene TRBJ1-1; 8 bases map to TRBD1. Germline CDR1 is SEHNR and CDR2 is FQNEAQ (reference sequence). V was clipped by 5 bases and J by 5 bases; unmatched bases: 4. There are 13 residues in the CDR3. The CDR3 is CASSLQGETEAFF. The CDR3 nucleotides read TGTGCCAGCAGCCTACAGGGGGAAACTGAAGCTTTCTTT.

This rearrangement joins TRBV7-7 to TRBJ2-5; 8 bases match TRBD1. This CDR3 is built from 14 residues. Trimming removed 5 bases from V and 4 bases from J; junction bases left unmatched: 6. Germline V gene lookup returns CDR1 SSHAT and CDR2 FNYEAQ (reference sequence). The CDR3 coding sequence is TGTGCCAGCAGCGGGACAGGAACGGGAGAGACCCAGTACTTC. Residues: CASSGTGTGETQYF. The full variable domain, in which reference TRBV7-7 and TRBJ2-5 provide the parts outside the CDR3, is GAGVSQSPRYKVTKRGQDVTLRCDPISSHATLYWYQQALGQGPEFLTYFNYEAQPDKSGLPSDRFSAERPEGSISTLTIQRTEQRDSAMYRCASSGTGTGETQYFGPGTRLLVL.